The TCR beta chain described here comes from a study of blood T cell repertoires in COVID-19. About the research overall: COVID-19 samples, acute and convalescent, were from the United States, Italy and Spain.

Libraries were prepared by immunoSEQ multiplex PCR; TCRdb keeps only in-frame clonotypes and omits some of them. This sample carries approximately 150,000 clones, around 80% of them seen once, and the ten largest clones take 15% to 20%. This clone was detected only once. The clonotype was recovered from a woman in her seventies in a cohort exposed to, infected with or recovered from COVID-19 (not recorded which). Source material: PBMCs or T cells enriched from blood (not recorded which).

The CDR3 DNA reads as TGTGCCAGCTCACCAGGTGTCACAGGGACGAACTATGGCTACACCTTC. It encodes CASSPGVTGTNYGYTF. The chain is built from TRBV18 and TRBJ1-2; TRBD1 is a possible D gene (6 bases). Germline V CDR1 and CDR2: KGHSH, LQKENI. V shed 2 bases and J shed 2 bases, with 15 bases lying between them. The CDR3 is made up of 16 amino acids.